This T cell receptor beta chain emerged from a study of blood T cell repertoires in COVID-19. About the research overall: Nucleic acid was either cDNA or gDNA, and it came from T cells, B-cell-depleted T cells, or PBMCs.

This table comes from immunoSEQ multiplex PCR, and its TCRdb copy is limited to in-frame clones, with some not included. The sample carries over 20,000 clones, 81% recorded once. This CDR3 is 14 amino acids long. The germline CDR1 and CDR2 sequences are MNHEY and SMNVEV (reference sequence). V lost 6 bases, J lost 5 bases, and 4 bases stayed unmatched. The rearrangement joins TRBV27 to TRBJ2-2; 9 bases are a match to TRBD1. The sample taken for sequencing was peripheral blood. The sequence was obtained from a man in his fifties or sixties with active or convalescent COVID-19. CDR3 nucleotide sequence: TGTGCCAGCAGGCAGGGGACAGGGACCGGGGAGCTGTTTTTT. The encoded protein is CASRQGTGTGELFF.